Listed here are 18 T cell receptor beta chains from one sample, sequenced in a study of blood T cell repertoires in COVID-19. The method was immunoSEQ multiplex PCR; TCRdb's version includes in-frame clones alone and lacks a portion of them. The table records around 250,000 clones, 85% to 90% of them present only once. Sequenced material: PBMCs or T cells enriched from blood (not recorded which). The source is a man younger than 30 who had recovered from COVID-19.

This clone has a single count. The rearrangement joins TRBV27 to TRBJ2-1, with a tentative D call TRBD2 (6 bases). The germline V and J ends were trimmed by 4 bases and 1 base, with 11 bases remaining between them. Per germline, CDR1 MNHEY and CDR2 SMNVEV (reference sequence). This CDR3 is built from 15 residues. In DNA, the CDR3 is TGTGCCAGCAGTTATAGGAGGGGATCCTACAATGAGCAGTTCTTC. Translation gives CASSYRRGSYNEQFF.

V is TRBV30 and J is TRBJ1-5, with no clear D. V was trimmed by 3 bases and J by 3 bases, leaving 9 bases between them. CDR1 GTSNPN and CDR2 SVGIG come from the germline V gene (reference sequence). The CDR3 has 13 amino acids. Here the CDR3 reads CAWSLTHNQPQHF. The CDR3 nucleotides are TGTGCCTGGAGCCTCACACACAATCAGCCCCAGCATTTT.

The chain has TRBV27 and TRBJ1-5; the match to TRBD1 covers 7 bases. Germline-derived CDR1 and CDR2 are MNHEY and SMNVEV (reference sequence). The ends lost 3 bases at V and 5 bases at J; junction bases unmatched: 4. This CDR3 contains 14 residues. For the CDR3, the DNA is TGTGCCAGCAGTTTTGACAGGGACTATCAGCCCCAGCATTTT. Amino acids: CASSFDRDYQPQHF.

The V gene is TRBV3-1 (or the pseudogene TRBV3-2), the J gene TRBJ2-6; 8 bases map to TRBD1. Per the germline V gene, CDR1 is LGHDT and CDR2 is YNNKEL (reference sequence). The CDR3 extends over 15 amino acids. The trim removed 5 bases at V and 4 bases at J, leaving 4 bases unmatched. The CDR3 here is CASSETGAGANVLTF. CDR3 in DNA: TGTGCCAGCAGCGAGACAGGGGCCGGGGCCAACGTCCTGACTTTC.

The chain employs TRBV2 and TRBJ2-2; 10 nucleotides match TRBD1. CDR1 is SNHLY and CDR2 is FYNNEI in the germline V gene. V shed 7 bases and J 5 bases; nucleotides not matched to a gene: 7. CDR3 length equals 15 residues. CDR3 sequence reads: CASKFDRGLTGELFF. CDR3 DNA sequence: TGTGCCAGCAAATTTGACAGGGGGCTAACCGGGGAGCTGTTTTTT.

This chain joins TRBV3-1 (or the pseudogene TRBV3-2) and TRBJ2-3; D remains ambiguous. The CDR3 totals 14 residues. Trimming left V 1 base short and J 2 bases short, with 7 bases between. Per the germline V gene, CDR1 is LGHDT and CDR2 is YNNKEL (reference sequence). The CDR3 DNA sequence: TGTGCCAGCAGCCAAGTTCCTTTCACAGATACGCAGTATTTT. Translating gives CASSQVPFTDTQYF.

The V call is TRBV7-2, the J call TRBJ2-7; D unresolved. This CDR3 spans 15 amino acids. Germline CDR1 is SGHTA and CDR2 is FQGNSA. Trimming stripped 5 bases from V and 0 bases from J, with 14 bases between. CDR3 protein: CASSQSALSSYEQYF. In DNA, the CDR3 is TGTGCCAGCAGCCAAAGCGCCCTTAGCTCCTACGAGCAGTACTTC.

This clone was counted a single time. This chain uses TRBV5-8 with TRBJ2-3; D gene unclear. V lost 4 bases, J lost 1 base, and 10 bases lay in between. CDR1 is SGHTS and CDR2 is YDEGEE in the germline V gene. The CDR3 extends over 14 amino acids. This CDR3 is CASSLTTRTDTQYF. CDR3 nucleotides: TGTGCCAGCAGCCTTACGACACGCACAGATACGCAGTATTTT.

The chain has TRBV2 and TRBJ1-4, with 7 positions matching TRBD1. V lost 6 bases, J lost 0 bases, and 7 bases stayed unmatched. The CDR3 runs to 16 residues. Germline CDR1 SNHLY, CDR2 FYNNEI. CDR3 bases: TGTGCCAGCAGCCTGGACAGGCCTGCAACTAATGAAAAACTGTTTTTT. As protein: CASSLDRPATNEKLFF.

The chain has TRBV6-5 and TRBJ2-1; 15 bases line up with TRBD2. The germline V gene has CDR1 MNHEY and CDR2 SVGAGI. The CDR3 is 15 residues long. After removal of 6 bases from V and 10 bases from J, the junction contained 7 bases not matched to a gene. In DNA form, the CDR3 reads TGTGCCAGCAGGAGCGGGACTAGCGGGAGGAACGAGCAGTTCTTC. Translated: CASRSGTSGRNEQFF.

The chain uses TRBV2 and TRBJ1-2; 8 nucleotides agree with TRBD1. CDR1 and CDR2 (germline): SNHLY, FYNNEI. This CDR3 comprises 17 residues. Trimming removed 3 bases from V and 0 bases from J; junction bases left unmatched: 9. The CDR3 spells CASSDPGGGISNYGYTF. CDR3 DNA: TGTGCCAGCAGTGACCCAGGGGGCGGAATCTCTAACTATGGCTACACCTTC.

The chain couples TRBV7-8 to TRBJ1-4, with TRBD1 matching over 7 bases. In germline, CDR1 is SGHVS, CDR2 FQNEAQ. CDR3 length: 15 amino acids. Trimming at V came to 8 bases and at J to 8 bases, leaving 14 bases not matched to a gene. CDR3: CASGRTQGLREKLFF. Here the CDR3 DNA reads TGTGCCAGCGGAAGGACACAGGGGTTAAGAGAAAAACTGTTTTTT.

The rearrangement links TRBV3-1 (or the pseudogene TRBV3-2) to TRBJ2-1; D not certain. Germline V gene lookup returns CDR1 LGHDT and CDR2 YNNKEL (reference sequence). The V end lost 1 base, the J end lost 2 bases, and 12 bases lay between the germline ends. The CDR3 totals 16 residues. The CDR3 loop is CASSQGGPGTYNEQFF. CDR3 sequence (DNA): TGTGCCAGCAGCCAAGGTGGTCCGGGTACCTACAATGAGCAGTTCTTC.

This chain uses TRBV12-3 or TRBV12-4 with TRBJ1-3; D remains unclear. The ends were cut back, 6 bases at V and 3 bases at J, with 6 bases in the middle. This CDR3 spans 12 amino acids. In DNA, the CDR3 is TGTGCCAGCAGAGCTCATGGAAACACCATATATTTT. It specifies CASRAHGNTIYF.

The chain uses TRBV16 and TRBJ1-1, with 7 bases identical to TRBD1. CDR1 KGHSY and CDR2 FQNENV come from the germline V gene. V was pared by 4 bases and J by 5 bases, with 7 bases of the junction left unmatched. This CDR3 contains 14 residues. The CDR3 DNA reads TGTGCCAGCAGCCCCCAGGGGGGACATACTGAAGCTTTCTTT. Amino acid sequence: CASSPQGGHTEAFF. The full variable domain, its missing parts supplied by reference TRBV16 and TRBJ1-1, is GEEVAQTPKHLVRGEGQKAKLYCAPIKGHSYVFWYQQVLKNEFKFLISFQNENVFDETGMPKERFSAKCLPNSPCSLEIQATKLEDSAVYFCASSPQGGHTEAFFGQGTRLTVV.

The chain recombines TRBV6-5 with TRBJ2-3, with 9 bases aligning to TRBD1. J gave up 4 bases and V 8 bases, and 4 bases lay outside the gene matches. There are 13 residues in the CDR3. The germline CDR1 and CDR2 sequences are MNHEY and SVGAGI. The CDR3 nucleotides are TGTGCCAGCCGCGGGACAGGGTCAGATACGCAGTATTTT. As protein: CASRGTGSDTQYF.

There are a few counts of this clone. J is TRBJ1-4 and V is TRBV4-2, with no clear D. Germline lookup yields CDR1 LGHNA and CDR2 YNFKEQ. This CDR3 spans 17 amino acids. Between the trimmed V and J ends, which lost 5 bases and 0 bases, there was a span of 16 bases. The CDR3 DNA follows: TGTGCCAGCAGCTCCTTGATCTCAGGCGCAACTAATGAAAAACTGTTTTTT. Translation gives CASSSLISGATNEKLFF.

This rearrangement joins TRBV27 to TRBJ1-6; perhaps TRBD1 as D (5 bases). Germline CDR1 reads MNHEY; CDR2 reads SMNVEV (reference sequence). V gave up 5 bases and J gave up 0 bases, with 8 bases separating them. This CDR3 has 15 residues. This CDR3 reads CASSRGSSYNSPLHF. For the CDR3, the DNA is TGTGCCAGCAGTCGGGGGAGCTCCTATAATTCACCCCTCCACTTT.